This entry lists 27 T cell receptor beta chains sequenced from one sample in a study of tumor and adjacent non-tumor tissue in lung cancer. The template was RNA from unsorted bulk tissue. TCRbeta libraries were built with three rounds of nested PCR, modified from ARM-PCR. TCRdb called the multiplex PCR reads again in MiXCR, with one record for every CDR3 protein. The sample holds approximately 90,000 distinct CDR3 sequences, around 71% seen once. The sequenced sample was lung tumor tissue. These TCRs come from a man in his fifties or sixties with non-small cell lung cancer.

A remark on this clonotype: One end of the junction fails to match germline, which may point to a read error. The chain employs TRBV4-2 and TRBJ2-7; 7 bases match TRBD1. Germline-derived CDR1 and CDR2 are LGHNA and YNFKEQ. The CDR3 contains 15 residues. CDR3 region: CASSQGADRVYERYF. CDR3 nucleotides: TGTGCCAGCAGCCAAGGCGCAGACAGGGTCTACGAGCGGTACTTC.

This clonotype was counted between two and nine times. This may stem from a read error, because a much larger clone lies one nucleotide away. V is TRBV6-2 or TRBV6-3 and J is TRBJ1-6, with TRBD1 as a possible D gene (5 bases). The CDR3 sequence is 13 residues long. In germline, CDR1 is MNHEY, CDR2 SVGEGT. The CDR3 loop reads CVSKSSRVSPLHF. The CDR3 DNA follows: TGTGTCAGCAAATCCTCCAGGGTTTCACCCCTCCACTTT.

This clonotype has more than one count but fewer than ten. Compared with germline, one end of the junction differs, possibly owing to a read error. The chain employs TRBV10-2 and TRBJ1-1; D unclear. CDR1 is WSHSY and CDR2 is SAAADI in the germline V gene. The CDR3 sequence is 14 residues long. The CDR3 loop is CASSEDGMSTEAFF. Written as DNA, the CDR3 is TGCGCCAGCAGTGAGGACGGAATGAGCACTGAAGCCTTCTTT.

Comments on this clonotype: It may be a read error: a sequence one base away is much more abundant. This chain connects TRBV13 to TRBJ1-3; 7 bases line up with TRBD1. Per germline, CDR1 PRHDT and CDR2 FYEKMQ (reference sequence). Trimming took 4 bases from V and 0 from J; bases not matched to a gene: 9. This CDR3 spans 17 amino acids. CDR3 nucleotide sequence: TGTGCCAGCAGCTCTCCATTGGACAGGTACTCTGGAAACACCATATATTTT. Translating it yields CASSSPLDRYSGNTIYF.

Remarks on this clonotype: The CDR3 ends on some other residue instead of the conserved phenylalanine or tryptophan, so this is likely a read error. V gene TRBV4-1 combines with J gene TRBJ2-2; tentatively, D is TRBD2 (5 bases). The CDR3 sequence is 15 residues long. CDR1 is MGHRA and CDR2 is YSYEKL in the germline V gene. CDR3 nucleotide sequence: TGCGCCAGCAGTCAAGAAGCGGCGAACACCGGGGAGCTGTTTTCT. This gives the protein CASSQEAANTGELFS.

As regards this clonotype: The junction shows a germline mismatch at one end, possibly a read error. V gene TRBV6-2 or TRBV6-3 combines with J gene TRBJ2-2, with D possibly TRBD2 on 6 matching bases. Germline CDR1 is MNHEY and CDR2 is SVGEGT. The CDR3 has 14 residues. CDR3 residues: CANSKPRGAGGLFF. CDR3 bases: TGTGCCAACAGTAAACCCCGAGGGGCCGGGGGGCTGTTTTTT.

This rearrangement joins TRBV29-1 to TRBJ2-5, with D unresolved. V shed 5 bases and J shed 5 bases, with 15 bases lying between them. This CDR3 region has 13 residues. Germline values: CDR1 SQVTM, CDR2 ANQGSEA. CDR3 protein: CSVTLGSWETQYF. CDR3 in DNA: TGCAGCGTTACTTTGGGATCGTGGGAGACCCAGTACTTC.

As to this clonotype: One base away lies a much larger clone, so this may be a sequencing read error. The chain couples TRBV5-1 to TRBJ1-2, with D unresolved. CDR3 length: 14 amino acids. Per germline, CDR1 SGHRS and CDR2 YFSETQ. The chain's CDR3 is CASSLSPANYDYTF. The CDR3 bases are TGCGCCAGCAGCTTGTCTCCAGCCAACTATGACTACACCTTC.

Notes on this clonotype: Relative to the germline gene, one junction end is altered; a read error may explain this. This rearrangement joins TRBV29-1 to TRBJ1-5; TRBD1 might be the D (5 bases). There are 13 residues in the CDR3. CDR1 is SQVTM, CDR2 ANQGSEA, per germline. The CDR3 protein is CGVVTGWDQPQHF. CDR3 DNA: TGCGGCGTTGTTACAGGTTGGGATCAGCCCCAGCATTTT.

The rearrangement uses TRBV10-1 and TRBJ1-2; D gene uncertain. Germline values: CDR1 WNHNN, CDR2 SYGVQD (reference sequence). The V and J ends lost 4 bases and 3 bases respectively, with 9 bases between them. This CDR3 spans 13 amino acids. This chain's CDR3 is CASSGNRYYGYTF. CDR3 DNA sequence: TGCGCCAGCAGTGGCAACCGATACTATGGCTACACCTTC.

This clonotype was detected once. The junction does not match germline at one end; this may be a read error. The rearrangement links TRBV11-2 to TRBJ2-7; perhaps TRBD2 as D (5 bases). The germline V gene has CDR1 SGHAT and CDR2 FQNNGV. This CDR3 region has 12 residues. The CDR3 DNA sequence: TGTGCCATAAGCTTAGGACTGCACGAGCAGCACTTC. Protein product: CAISLGLHEQHF.

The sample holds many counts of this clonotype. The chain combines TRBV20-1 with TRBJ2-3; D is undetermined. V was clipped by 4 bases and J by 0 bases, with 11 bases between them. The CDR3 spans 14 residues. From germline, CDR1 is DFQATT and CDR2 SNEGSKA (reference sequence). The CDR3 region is CSAINYRSTDTQYF. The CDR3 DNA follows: TGCAGTGCTATAAATTACAGAAGCACAGATACGCAGTATTTT.

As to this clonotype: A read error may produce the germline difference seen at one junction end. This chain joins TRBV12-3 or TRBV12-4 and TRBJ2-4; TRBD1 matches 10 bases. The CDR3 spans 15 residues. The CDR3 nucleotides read TGTGCCATCAGTCCACCCGGGACAGGGGAAGGTATTCAGTACTTC. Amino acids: CAISPPGTGEGIQYF.

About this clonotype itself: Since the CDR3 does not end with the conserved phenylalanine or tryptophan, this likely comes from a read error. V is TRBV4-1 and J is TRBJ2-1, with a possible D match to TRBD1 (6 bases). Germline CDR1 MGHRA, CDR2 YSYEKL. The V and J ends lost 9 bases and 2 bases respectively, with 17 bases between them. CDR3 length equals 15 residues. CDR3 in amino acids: CARPERRQAYNEQFY. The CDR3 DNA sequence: TGCGCCAGACCCGAAAGGCGACAGGCCTACAATGAGCAGTTCTAC.

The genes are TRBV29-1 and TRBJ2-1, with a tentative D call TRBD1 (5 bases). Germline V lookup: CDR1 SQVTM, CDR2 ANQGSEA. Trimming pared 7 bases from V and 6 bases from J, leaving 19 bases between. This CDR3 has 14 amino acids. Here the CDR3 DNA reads TGCAGCGCTCAAGGGGATGGGTGGCTCAATGAGCAGTTCTTC. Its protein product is CSAQGDGWLNEQFF.

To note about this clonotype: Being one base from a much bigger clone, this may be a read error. CDR3 loop: CASSVQGAINEKLFF. The CDR3 nucleotides read TGCGCCAGCAGCGTCCAGGGAGCAATTAATGAAAAACTGTTTTTT. The chain joins TRBV5-1 to TRBJ1-4; perhaps TRBD1 as D (5 bases). The CDR3 consists of 15 residues. Deletions cut 4 bases from V and 4 bases from J, with 14 bases between. Germline V gives CDR1 SGHRS, CDR2 YFSETQ.

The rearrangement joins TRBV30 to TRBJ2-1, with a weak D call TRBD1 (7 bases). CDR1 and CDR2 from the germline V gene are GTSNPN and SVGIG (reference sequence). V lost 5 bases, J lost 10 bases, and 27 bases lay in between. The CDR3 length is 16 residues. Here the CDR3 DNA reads TGTGCCTGGTGCCGCAGGGGGACGGGAGCGAGAAAGGAGCAGTTCTTC. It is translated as CAWCRRGTGARKEQFF.

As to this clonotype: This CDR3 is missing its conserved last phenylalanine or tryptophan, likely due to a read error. CDR3 region: CASSYPGQNEQLFS. The CDR3 DNA sequence: TGTGCCAGCAGTTACCCGGGACAAAATGAACAACTGTTTTCT. The gene calls are TRBV6-6 and TRBJ1-4; D is possibly TRBD1 (6 bases). The CDR3 contains 14 residues. Germline CDR1 reads MNHNY; CDR2 reads SVGAGI (reference sequence).

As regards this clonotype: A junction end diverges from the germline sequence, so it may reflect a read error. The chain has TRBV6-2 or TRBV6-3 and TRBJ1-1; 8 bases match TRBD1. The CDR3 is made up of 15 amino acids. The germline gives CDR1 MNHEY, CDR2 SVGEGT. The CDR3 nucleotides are TGTGCCAGCAGACGCCCAGGACAGGGAGGCACTGAAGCTTTATTT. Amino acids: CASRRPGQGGTEALF.

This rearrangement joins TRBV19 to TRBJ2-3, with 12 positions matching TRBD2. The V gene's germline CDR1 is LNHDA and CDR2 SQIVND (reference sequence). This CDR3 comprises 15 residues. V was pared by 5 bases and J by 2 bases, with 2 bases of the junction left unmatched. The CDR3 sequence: CASSLAGGLTDTQYF. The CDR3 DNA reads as TGTGCCAGTAGTCTAGCGGGGGGGCTCACAGATACGCAGTATTTT. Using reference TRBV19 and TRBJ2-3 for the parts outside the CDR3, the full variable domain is DGGITQSPKYLFRKEGQNVTLSCEQNLNHDAMYWYRQDPGQGLRLIYYSQIVNDFQKGDIAEGYSVSREKKESFPLTVTSAQKNPTAFYLCASSLAGGLTDTQYFGPGTRLTVL.

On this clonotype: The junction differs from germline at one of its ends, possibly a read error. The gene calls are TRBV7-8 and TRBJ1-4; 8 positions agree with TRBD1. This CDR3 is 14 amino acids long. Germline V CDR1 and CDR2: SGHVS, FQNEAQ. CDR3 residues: CASSFGQGVGKPFF. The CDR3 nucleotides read TGTGCCAGCAGTTTTGGACAGGGAGTGGGAAAACCGTTTTTT.

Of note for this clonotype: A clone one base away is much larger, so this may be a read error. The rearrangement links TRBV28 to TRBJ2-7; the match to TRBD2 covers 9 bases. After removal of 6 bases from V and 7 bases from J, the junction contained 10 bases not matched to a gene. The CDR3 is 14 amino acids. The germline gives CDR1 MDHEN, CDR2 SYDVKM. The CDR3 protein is CASSFLAGIGEQYF. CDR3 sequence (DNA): TGTGCCAGCAGCTTCCTAGCGGGAATCGGGGAGCAGTACTTC. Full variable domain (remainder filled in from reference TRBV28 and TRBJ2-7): DVKVTQSSRYLVKRTGEKVFLECVQDMDHENMFWYRQDPGLGLRLIYFSYDVKMKEKGDIPEGYSVSREKKERFSLILESASTNQTSMYLCASSFLAGIGEQYFGPGTRLTVT.

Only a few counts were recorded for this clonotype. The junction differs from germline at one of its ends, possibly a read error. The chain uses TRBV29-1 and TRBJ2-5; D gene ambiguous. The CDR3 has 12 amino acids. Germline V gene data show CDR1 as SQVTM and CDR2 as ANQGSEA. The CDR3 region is CSALAPQETQYF. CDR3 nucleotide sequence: TGCAGCGCCCTCGCCCCTCAAGAGACCCAGTATTTC.

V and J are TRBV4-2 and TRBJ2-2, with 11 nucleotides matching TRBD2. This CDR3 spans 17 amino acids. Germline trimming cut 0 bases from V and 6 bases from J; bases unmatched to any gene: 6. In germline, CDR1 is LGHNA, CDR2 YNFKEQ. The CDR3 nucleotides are TGTGCCAGCAGCCAAGAATTAGTGACTAGCGGGGCCGGGGAGCTGTTTTTT. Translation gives CASSQELVTSGAGELFF.

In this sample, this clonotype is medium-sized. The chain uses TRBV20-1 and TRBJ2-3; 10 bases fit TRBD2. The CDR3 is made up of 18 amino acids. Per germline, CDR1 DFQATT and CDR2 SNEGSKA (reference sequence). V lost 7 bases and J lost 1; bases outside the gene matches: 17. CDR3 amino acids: CSGRWGASGGPRTDTQYF. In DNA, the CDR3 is TGCAGTGGTCGATGGGGGGCTAGCGGGGGACCTCGCACAGATACGCAGTATTTT.

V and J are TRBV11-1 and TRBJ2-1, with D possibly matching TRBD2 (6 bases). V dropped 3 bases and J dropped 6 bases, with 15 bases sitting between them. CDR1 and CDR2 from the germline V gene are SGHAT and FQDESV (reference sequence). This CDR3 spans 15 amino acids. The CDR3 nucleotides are TGTGCCAGCAGCTTGGGGATTGGAGGGCTCAATGAGCAGTTCTTC. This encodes CASSLGIGGLNEQFF.

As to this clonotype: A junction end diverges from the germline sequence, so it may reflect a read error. The CDR3 sequence: CARSSPLSGGYTDTQYF. The CDR3 nucleotides read TGTGCCAGGAGTTCCCCTCTGTCGGGAGGGTACACAGATACGCAATATTTT. This chain links TRBV6-6 with TRBJ2-3; 8 nucleotides line up with TRBD2. Looked up from germline, CDR1 is MNHNY and CDR2 is SVGAGI (reference sequence). The CDR3 sequence is 17 residues long.